These T cell receptor beta chains were read from a single sample in a study of tumor and adjacent non-tumor tissue in lung cancer. TCRdb recomputed calls from the multiplex PCR reads with MiXCR, one row per CDR3 protein. The data hold 200,000 to 250,000 distinct CDR3 sequences, with 70% to 75% observed a single time. Sequenced input: lung tumor tissue. These receptors all come from a man in his 60s with non-small cell lung cancer. CDR3s include the opening cysteine and the closing phenylalanine or tryptophan. D genes are given only for firm matches. Part of the rows lack a size; the others show once, few, many or a class for expanded clones.

size: once
V: TRBV20-1
D: TRBD2
J: TRBJ2-7
CDR3: CIASTPFPSGRRNEQYF
DNA: TGCATTGCTTCGACACCCTTCCCATCCGGGAGGCGGAACGAGCAGTACTTC

size: NA
V: TRBV20-1
D: NA
J: TRBJ1-6
CDR3: CSARERTLYNSPLHF
DNA: TGCAGTGCTAGAGAAAGGACCCTGTATAATTCACCCCTCCACTTT

size: NA
V: TRBV6-1
D: NA
J: TRBJ1-4
CDR3: CASRACRVTNEKLFF
DNA: TGTGCCAGCAGAGCGTGCAGGGTAACTAATGAAAAACTGTTTTTT

size: NA
V: TRBV20-1
D: NA
J: TRBJ2-1
CDR3: CSAINSSEQFF
DNA: TGCAGTGCTATAAACTCCAGTGAGCAGTTCTTC

size: NA
V: TRBV7-2
D: NA
J: TRBJ1-4
CDR3: CASCLGGIYGEKLFF
DNA: TGTGCCAGCTGCTTAGGAGGTATCTACGGCGAAAAACTGTTTTTT

size: NA
V: TRBV20-1
D: NA
J: TRBJ1-1
CDR3: CSVRMDSKKRFEAFF
DNA: TGCAGTGTTAGAATGGACAGTAAGAAGCGTTTTGAAGCTTTCTTT

size: NA
V: TRBV12-3/TRBV12-4
D: NA
J: TRBJ1-4
CDR3: CASSITMEVHEKLFF
DNA: TGTGCCAGCAGTATCACTATGGAGGTTCATGAAAAACTGTTTTTT

size: NA
V: TRBV7-9
D: NA
J: TRBJ2-6
CDR3: CASSLVRQSGANVLTF
DNA: TGTGCCAGCAGCTTAGTACGACAGTCTGGGGCCAACGTCCTGACTTTC

size: NA
V: TRBV20-1
D: NA
J: TRBJ1-2
CDR3: CSARPWSREFNYGYIF
DNA: TGCAGTGCTAGACCGTGGTCGAGGGAATTCAACTATGGCTACATCTTC

size: NA
V: TRBV20-1
D: NA
J: TRBJ2-1
CDR3: CNAPPAGASRYNEQFF
DNA: TGCAATGCTCCGCCAGCGGGCGCCAGTCGATACAACGAGCAGTTCTTC

size: few
V: TRBV12-3/TRBV12-4
D: NA
J: TRBJ2-7
CDR3: CASSLTATYEQYF
DNA: TGTGCCAGCAGTTTAACGGCTACCTACGAGCAGTACTTC

size: NA
V: TRBV7-2
D: NA
J: TRBJ2-7
CDR3: CTSSQQVSYEQYF
DNA: TGTACCAGCAGCCAACAGGTTAGCTACGAGCAGTACTTC

size: NA
V: TRBV20-1
D: NA
J: TRBJ2-7
CDR3: CSARVFNSDEQYF
DNA: TGCAGTGCTAGAGTGTTTAACAGTGACGAGCAGTATTTC

size: many
V: TRBV29-1
D: TRBD2
J: TRBJ2-3
CDR3: CSVVLAGGPGTDTQYF
DNA: TGCAGCGTTGTATTAGCGGGAGGGCCTGGCACAGATACGCAGTATTTT

size: NA
V: TRBV4-2
D: NA
J: TRBJ2-1
CDR3: CVSSQDYGGYEQFF
DNA: TGTGTCAGCAGCCAAGACTATGGGGGTTATGAGCAATTCTTC

size: NA
V: TRBV11-3
D: TRBD2
J: TRBJ2-2
CDR3: CASNSPGAGGYRAGELFF
DNA: TGTGCTAGCAACTCCCCGGGAGCGGGAGGATACAGAGCCGGGGAGCTGTTTTTT